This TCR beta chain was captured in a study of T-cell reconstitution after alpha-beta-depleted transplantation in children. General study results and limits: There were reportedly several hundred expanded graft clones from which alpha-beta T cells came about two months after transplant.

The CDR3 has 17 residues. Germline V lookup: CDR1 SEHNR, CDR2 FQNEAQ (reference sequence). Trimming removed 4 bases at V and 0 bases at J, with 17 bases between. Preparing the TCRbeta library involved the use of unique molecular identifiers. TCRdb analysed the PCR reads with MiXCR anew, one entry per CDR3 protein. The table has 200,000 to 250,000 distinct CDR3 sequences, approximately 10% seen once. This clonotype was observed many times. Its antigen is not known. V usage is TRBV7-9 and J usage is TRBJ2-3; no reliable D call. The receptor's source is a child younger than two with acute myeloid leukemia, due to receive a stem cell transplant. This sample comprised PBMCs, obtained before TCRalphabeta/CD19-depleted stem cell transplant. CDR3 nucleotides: TGTGCCAGCAGCTCCCGTCGTCTCGGGTCTAGCACAGATACGCAGTATTTT. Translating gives CASSSRRLGSSTDTQYF.